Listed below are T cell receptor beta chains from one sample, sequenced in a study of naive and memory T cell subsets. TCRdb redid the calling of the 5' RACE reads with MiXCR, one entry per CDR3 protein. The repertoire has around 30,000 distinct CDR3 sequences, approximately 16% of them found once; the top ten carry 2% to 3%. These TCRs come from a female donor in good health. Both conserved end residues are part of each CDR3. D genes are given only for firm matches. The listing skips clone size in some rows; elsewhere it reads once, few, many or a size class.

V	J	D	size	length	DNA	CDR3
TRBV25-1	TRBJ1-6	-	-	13	TGTGCCAGCACCGACAGCGGGAATTCACCCCTCCACTTT	CASTDSGNSPLHF
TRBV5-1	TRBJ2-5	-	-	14	TGCGCCAGCAGCTTGGCCCGCCAGAAAGAGACCCAGTACTTC	CASSLARQKETQYF
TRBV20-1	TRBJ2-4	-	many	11	TGCAGTGCTATGAAGACTGACATTCAGTACTTC	CSAMKTDIQYF
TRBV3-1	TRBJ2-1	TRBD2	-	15	TGTGCCAGCAGCCTACCGACTAGCGGGGGGGATGAGCAGTTCTTC	CASSLPTSGGDEQFF
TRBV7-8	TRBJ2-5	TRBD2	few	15	TGTGCCAGCAGCAAGAGGGGACTAGCTGCGGAGACCCAGTACTTC	CASSKRGLAAETQYF
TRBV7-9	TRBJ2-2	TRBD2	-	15	TGTGCCAGCAGCCAGCGGGGGGGCTACACCGGGGAGCTGTTTTTT	CASSQRGGYTGELFF
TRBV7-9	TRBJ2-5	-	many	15	TGTGCCAGCACCAACCTAGGGGCTACGAGGGAGACCCAGTACTTC	CASTNLGATRETQYF
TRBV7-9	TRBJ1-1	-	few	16	TGTGCCAGCAGCTTATTATCACAAGGGCCGGACACTGAAGCTTTCTTT	CASSLLSQGPDTEAFF
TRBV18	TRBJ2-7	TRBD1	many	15	TGTGCCAGCTCATTGCAGAAGACAGGGTTCCACGAGCAGTACTTC	CASSLQKTGFHEQYF
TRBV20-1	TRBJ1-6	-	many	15	TGCAGTGCTTACCCCCAGGGGATCTATAATTCACCCCTCCACTTT	CSAYPQGIYNSPLHF
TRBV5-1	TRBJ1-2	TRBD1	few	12	TGCGCCAGCAGCTACAGGGGAGATGGCTACACCTTC	CASSYRGDGYTF
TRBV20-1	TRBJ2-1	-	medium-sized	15	TGCAGTGCTAGAGTGGTCGGACAGTCCTACAATGAGCAGTTCTTC	CSARVVGQSYNEQFF
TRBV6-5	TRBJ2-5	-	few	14	TGTGCCAGCACTAAACAGGGGGGGCTAGAGACCCAGTACTTC	CASTKQGGLETQYF
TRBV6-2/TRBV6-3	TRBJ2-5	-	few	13	TGTGCCAGCAAGGGGTCGGGGACAGAGACCCAGTACTTC	CASKGSGTETQYF
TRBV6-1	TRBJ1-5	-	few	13	TGTGCCGATAAGGGCGGCAGCAATCAGCCCCAGCATTTT	CADKGGSNQPQHF
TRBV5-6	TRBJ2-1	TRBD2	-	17	TGTGCCAGCAGCAAAACAATCGGGGGGGCCTGGTCCAATGAGCAGTTCTTC	CASSKTIGGAWSNEQFF
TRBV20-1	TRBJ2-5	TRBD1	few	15	TGCAGTGCTAGTTCTTTCGGGACAGGGGGAGAGACCCAGTACTTC	CSASSFGTGGETQYF
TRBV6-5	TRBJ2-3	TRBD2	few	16	TGTGCCAGCAGCCCCACCCCACTAGCGCAAGGTCATACGCAGTATTTT	CASSPTPLAQGHTQYF
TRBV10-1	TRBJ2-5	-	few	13	TGCGCCAGCAGTGAGTCGTCGATAAAGACCCAGTACTTC	CASSESSIKTQYF
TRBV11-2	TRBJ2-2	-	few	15	TGTGCCAGCGGCCTACTGGACAGATACACCGGGGAGCTGTTTTTT	CASGLLDRYTGELFF
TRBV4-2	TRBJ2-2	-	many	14	TGTGCCAGCAGCCAAGAAGAAGGGACCGGGGAGCTGTTTTTT	CASSQEEGTGELFF
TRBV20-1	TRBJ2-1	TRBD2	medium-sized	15	TGCAGTGCTAGGGTTCCGGGACTAAGTTTCAATGAGCAGTTCTTC	CSARVPGLSFNEQFF
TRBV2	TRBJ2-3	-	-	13	TGTGCCAGCAGCAGGAGGAGGGGGGATACGCAGTATTTT	CASSRRRGDTQYF
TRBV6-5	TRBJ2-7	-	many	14	TGTGCCAGCAGTTACTGGAGGGGGGCCGACGAGCAGTACTTC	CASSYWRGADEQYF
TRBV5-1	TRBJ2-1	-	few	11	TGCGCCAGCAGCTGGGGCAATGAGCAGTTCTTC	CASSWGNEQFF
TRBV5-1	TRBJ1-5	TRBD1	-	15	TGCGCCAGCAGCTTGGGGGGACAGGGGTCCCAGCCCCAGCATTTT	CASSLGGQGSQPQHF
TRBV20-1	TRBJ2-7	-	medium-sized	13	TGCAGTGCCGCCGGGGGACCCACGGACGAGCAGTACTTC	CSAAGGPTDEQYF
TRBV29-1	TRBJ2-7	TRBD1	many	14	TGCAGCGTTGAAGACGGACAGGGCTCCTACGAGCAGTACTTC	CSVEDGQGSYEQYF
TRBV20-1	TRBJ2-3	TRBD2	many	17	TGCAGTGCTAGAGATCCCGGGACTAGCGGGGCGAGGGATACGCAGTATTTT	CSARDPGTSGARDTQYF
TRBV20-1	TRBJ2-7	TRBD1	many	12	TGCAGTGCGGGACAGTCCTCCTACGAGCAGTACTTC	CSAGQSSYEQYF
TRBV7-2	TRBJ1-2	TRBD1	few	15	TGTGCCAGCAGCCCAGGAGTCGGACAGGGGTACGGCTACACCTTC	CASSPGVGQGYGYTF
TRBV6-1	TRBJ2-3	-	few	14	TGTGCCAGCAGTGAAGGCGCCAGCACAGATACGCAGTATTTT	CASSEGASTDTQYF
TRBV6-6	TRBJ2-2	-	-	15	TGTGCCAGCAGTTACTCGGAAGGAAAAACCGGGGAGCTGTTTTTT	CASSYSEGKTGELFF
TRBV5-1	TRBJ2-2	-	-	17	TGCGCCAGCAGCTTCCGAGGGGGAGGTGCGAACACCGGGGAGCTGTTTTTT	CASSFRGGGANTGELFF
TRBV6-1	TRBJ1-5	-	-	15	TGTGCCAGCAGAAGCCAGGGAAAGGATAGCCAGCCCCAGCATTTT	CASRSQGKDSQPQHF
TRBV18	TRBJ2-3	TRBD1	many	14	TGTGCCAGCTCACTCGGGACAGGGGAAGATACGCAGTATTTT	CASSLGTGEDTQYF
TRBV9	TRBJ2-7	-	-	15	TGTGCCAGCAGCGTAGCTACAGGGAGAGACTACGAGCAGTACTTC	CASSVATGRDYEQYF
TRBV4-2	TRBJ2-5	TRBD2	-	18	TGTGCCAGCAGCCCAGAGGGAGCTATAGCGGGGGGGCAAGAGACCCAGTACTTC	CASSPEGAIAGGQETQYF
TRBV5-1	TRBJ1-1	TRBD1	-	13	TGCGCCAGCAGCTTGGTGACAGGGCTTGAAGCTTTCTTT	CASSLVTGLEAFF
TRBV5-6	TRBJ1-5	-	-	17	TGTGCCAGCAGCTTGGCCGGGGCAGCGAGTTTCAATCAGCCCCAGCATTTT	CASSLAGAASFNQPQHF
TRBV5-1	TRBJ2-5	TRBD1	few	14	TGCGCCAGCAGCTTGGAGGGACAGCAAGAGACCCAGTACTTC	CASSLEGQQETQYF
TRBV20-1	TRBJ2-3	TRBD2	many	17	TGCAGCGCTGCCGGGACTAGCGGGGGAACTTCATCAGATACGCAGTATTTT	CSAAGTSGGTSSDTQYF
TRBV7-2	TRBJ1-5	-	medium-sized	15	TGTGCCAGCAGCTTACAAGGAGGTGGCAATCAGCCCCAGCATTTT	CASSLQGGGNQPQHF
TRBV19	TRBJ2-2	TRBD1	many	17	TGTGCCAGTAGTATAGGGGACAGGGGGCTGAACACCGGGGAGCTGTTTTTT	CASSIGDRGLNTGELFF
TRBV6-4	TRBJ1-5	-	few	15	TGTGCCAGCAAGAGACAGCCAAATAGCAATCAGCCCCAGCATTTT	CASKRQPNSNQPQHF